This passage covers 2 T cell receptor beta chains from one sample sequenced in a study of T cells in Graves' hyperthyroidism and ophthalmopathy. TCR beta CDR3 regions were amplified from RNA. Carried out on the TCR CDR3, a first-round RT-PCR used the HTBI primer set. TCRdb recomputed calls from the multiplex PCR reads with MiXCR, one row per CDR3 protein. This sample has 360,000 or so distinct CDR3 sequences, with about 19% found just once. Sequencing was carried out using blood. All receptors come from a woman younger than 35 with Graves' hyperthyroidism.

This clonotype was counted many times. This sequence joins TRBV15 and TRBJ1-1; D uncertain. CDR3 length equals 15 residues. The germline V gene encodes CDR1 LNHNV and CDR2 YYDKDF (reference sequence). V lost 0 bases and J lost 3, with 11 bases in between. The CDR3 here is CATSRDRADYTEAFF. CDR3 nucleotides: TGTGCCACCAGCAGAGATCGGGCTGATTACACTGAAGCTTTCTTT.

The chain joins TRBV7-2 to TRBJ2-2; D remains ambiguous. CDR3 length: 17 residues. CDR1 and CDR2 from the germline V gene are SGHTA and FQGNSA. Deletions cut 2 bases from V and 0 bases from J, with 13 bases between. The CDR3 DNA reads TGTGCCAGCAGCTTACCGGTGGGCCAGCCGAACACCGGGGAGCTGTTTTTT. Its translation is CASSLPVGQPNTGELFF.